This record looks at one T cell receptor (beta chain) sequence and its context. The sample comes from a study of blood T cell repertoires in COVID-19. Original processing notes: Amplifying reference gene primers gave estimates of nucleated cell counts. This table comes from immunoSEQ multiplex PCR, and its TCRdb copy is limited to in-frame clones, with some not included. V, J and clone size derive from that table, while D and trimming were established from the DNA sequence. The repertoire holds some 110,000 clones, with more than 85% as singletons. Sequenced: peripheral blood. The TCR sequence derives from a man aged 50-60 years with COVID-19, enrolled during active disease.

For the CDR3, the DNA is TGCGCCAGCAGTTCCTCGGATGAGCAGTTCTTC. This encodes CASSSSDEQFF. The rearrangement links TRBV23-1 to TRBJ2-1, with D unresolved. TRBV23-1 is an ORF for which the function is uncertain. The V and J ends lost 5 bases and 8 bases respectively, with 7 bases between them. This CDR3 comprises 11 residues.